This T cell receptor beta chain was captured by sequencing in a study of blood T cell repertoires in COVID-19. The wider study: PBMCs, B-cell-depleted T cells, or T cells provided the cDNA or gDNA that made up the material.

Trimming took 0 bases from V and 3 from J, leaving 14 bases between them. This CDR3 is built from 16 residues. CDR1 and CDR2 from the germline V gene are MGHRA and YSYEKL. As processed by the authors: The assay estimated nucleated cells by amplifying reference gene primers. TCRdb's table, derived via immunoSEQ multiplex PCR, lists solely in-frame clones and lacks some. That table furnishes V, J and clone size, whereas the DNA furnished D and trimming. The table shows a few hundred thousand clones, with over 85% occurring only once. The clonotype comes from a man aged 18 to 30 with COVID-19, enrolled during active disease. Material for sequencing was peripheral blood. The chain joins TRBV4-1 to TRBJ2-5, with unresolved D. The chain's CDR3 is CASSQDGLTLKETQYF. Here the CDR3 DNA reads TGCGCCAGCAGCCAAGATGGTCTTACACTAAAAGAGACCCAGTACTTC.